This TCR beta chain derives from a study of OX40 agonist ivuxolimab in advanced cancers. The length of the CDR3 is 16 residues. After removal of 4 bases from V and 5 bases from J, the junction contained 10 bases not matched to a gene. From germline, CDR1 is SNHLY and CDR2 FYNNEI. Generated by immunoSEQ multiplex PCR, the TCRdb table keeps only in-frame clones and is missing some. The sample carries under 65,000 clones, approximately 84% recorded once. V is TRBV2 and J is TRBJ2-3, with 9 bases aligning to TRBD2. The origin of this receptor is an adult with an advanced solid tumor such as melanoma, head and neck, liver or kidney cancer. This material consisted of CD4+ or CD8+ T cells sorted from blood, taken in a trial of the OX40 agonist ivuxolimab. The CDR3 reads CASSGGSGGIGDTQYF. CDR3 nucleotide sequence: TGTGCCAGCAGTGGGGGTAGCGGGGGAATTGGAGATACGCAGTATTTT.